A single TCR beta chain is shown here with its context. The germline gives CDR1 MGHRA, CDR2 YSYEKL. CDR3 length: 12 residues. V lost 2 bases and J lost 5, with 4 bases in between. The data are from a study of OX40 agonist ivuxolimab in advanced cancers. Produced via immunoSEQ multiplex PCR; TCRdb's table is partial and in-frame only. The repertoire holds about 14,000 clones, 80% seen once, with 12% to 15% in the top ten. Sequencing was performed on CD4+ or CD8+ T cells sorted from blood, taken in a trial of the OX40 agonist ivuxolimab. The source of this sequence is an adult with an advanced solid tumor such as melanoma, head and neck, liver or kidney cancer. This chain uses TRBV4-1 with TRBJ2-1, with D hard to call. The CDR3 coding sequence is TGCGCCAGCAGCCAAACGAACAATGAGCAGTTCTTC. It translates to CASSQTNNEQFF.